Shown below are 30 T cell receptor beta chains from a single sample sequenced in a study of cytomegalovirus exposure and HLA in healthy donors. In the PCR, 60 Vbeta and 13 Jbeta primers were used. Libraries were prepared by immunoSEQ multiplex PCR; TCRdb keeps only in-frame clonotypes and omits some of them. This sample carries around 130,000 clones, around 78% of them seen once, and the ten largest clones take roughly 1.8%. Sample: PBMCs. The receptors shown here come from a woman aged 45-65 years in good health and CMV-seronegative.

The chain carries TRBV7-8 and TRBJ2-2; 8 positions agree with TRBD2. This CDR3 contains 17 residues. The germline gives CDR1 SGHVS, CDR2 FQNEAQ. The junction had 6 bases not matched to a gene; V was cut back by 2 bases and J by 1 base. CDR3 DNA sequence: TGTGCCAGCAGCTTATCAGCGGGAGTGCTGAACACCGGGGAGCTGTTTTTT. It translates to CASSLSAGVLNTGELFF. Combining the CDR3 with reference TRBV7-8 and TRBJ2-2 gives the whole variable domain GAGVSQSPRYKVAKRGQDVALRCDPISGHVSLFWYQQALGQGPEFLTYFQNEAQLDKSGLPSDRFFAERPEGSVSTLKIQRTQQEDSAVYLCASSLSAGVLNTGELFFGEGSRLTVL.

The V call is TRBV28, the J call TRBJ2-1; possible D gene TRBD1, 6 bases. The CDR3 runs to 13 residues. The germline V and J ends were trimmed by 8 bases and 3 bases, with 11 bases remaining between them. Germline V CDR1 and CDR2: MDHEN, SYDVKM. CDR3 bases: TGTGCCAGCGGCCGGACAGTCTACAATGAGCAGTTCTTC. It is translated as CASGRTVYNEQFF.

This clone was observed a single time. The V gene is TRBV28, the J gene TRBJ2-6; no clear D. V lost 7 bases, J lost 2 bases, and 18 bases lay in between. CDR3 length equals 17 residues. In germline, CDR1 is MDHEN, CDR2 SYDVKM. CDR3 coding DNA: TGTGCCAGCACCACCTCGGTCACTGAACCTGGGGCCAACGTCCTGACTTTC. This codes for CASTTSVTEPGANVLTF.

In nucleotides, the CDR3 is TGTGCCAGCAGCTTAGCCCTCGGGCAGGGGAGTCAGCCCCAGCATTTT. The encoded protein is CASSLALGQGSQPQHF. The gene calls are TRBV7-2 and TRBJ1-5, with a possible D match to TRBD1 (6 bases). This CDR3 is 16 amino acids long. Trimming removed 0 bases from V and 6 bases from J, with 15 bases in between. CDR1 is SGHTA and CDR2 is FQGNSA in the germline V gene.

The CDR3 is CASSFGAFFSGNTIYF. CDR3 DNA sequence: TGTGCCAGCAGCTTTGGGGCGTTCTTTTCCGGAAACACCATATATTTT. V and J are TRBV5-4 and TRBJ1-3; D is perhaps TRBD1 (5 bases). V gave up 2 bases and J gave up 4 bases, with 16 bases separating them. The CDR3 has 16 amino acids. Germline V gene sequence: CDR1 SGHNT, CDR2 YYREEE (reference sequence).

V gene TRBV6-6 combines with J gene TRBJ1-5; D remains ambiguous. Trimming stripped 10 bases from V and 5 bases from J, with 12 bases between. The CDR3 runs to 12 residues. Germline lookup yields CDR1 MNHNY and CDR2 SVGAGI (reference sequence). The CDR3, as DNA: TGTGCCACCGGTCTGGTTGATCAGCCCCAGCATTTT. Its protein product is CATGLVDQPQHF.

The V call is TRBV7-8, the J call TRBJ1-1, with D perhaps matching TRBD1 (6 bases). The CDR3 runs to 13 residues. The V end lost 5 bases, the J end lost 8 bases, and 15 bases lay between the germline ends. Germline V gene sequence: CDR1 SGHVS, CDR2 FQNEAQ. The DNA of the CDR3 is TGTGCCAGCAGCCCGCCCGGGACAACCGAAGCTTTCTTT. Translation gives CASSPPGTTEAFF.

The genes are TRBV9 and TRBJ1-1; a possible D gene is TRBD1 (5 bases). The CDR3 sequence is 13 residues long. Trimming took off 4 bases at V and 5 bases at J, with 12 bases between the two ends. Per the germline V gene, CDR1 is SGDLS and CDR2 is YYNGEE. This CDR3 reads CASSRWGGTEAFF. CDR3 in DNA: TGTGCCAGCAGCCGTTGGGGGGGGACTGAAGCTTTCTTT.

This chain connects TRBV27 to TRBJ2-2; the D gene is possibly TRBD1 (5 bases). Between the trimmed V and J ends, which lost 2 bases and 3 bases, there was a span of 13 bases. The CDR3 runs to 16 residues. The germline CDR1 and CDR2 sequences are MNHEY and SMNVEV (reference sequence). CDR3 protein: CASSLGSGPYTGELFF. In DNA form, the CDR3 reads TGTGCCAGCAGTTTAGGTTCAGGGCCCTACACCGGGGAGCTGTTTTTT.

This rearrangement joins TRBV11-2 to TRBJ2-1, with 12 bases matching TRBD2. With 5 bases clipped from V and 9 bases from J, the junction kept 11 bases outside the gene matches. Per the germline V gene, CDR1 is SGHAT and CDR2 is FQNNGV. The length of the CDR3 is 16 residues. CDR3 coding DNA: TGTGCCAGCAGCCCTATATCGGGGACTAGCGGGCGTGAGCAGTTCTTC. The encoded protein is CASSPISGTSGREQFF.

The CDR3 DNA is TGCGCCAGCAGCTTGGACCTACCCGGGGAGACCCAGTACTTC. It is translated as CASSLDLPGETQYF. The chain links TRBV5-1 to TRBJ2-5; D unresolved. Germline values: CDR1 SGHRS, CDR2 YFSETQ. CDR3 length: 14 residues. Trimming pared 0 bases from V and 5 bases from J, leaving 11 bases between.

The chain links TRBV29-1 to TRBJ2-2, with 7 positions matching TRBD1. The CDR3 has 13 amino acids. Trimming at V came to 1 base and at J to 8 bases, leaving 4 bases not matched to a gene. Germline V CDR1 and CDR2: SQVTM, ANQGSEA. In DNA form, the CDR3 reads TGCAGCGTTGAAGCCACAGGGGCGGGGGAGCTGTTTTTT. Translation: CSVEATGAGELFF.

In DNA, the CDR3 is TGCGCCAGCAGCTTGGTACTAGCGGGACCATCGAGGGGTCATGAGCAGTTCTTC. Its translation is CASSLVLAGPSRGHEQFF. This chain joins TRBV5-1 and TRBJ2-1, with TRBD2 identical over 10 bases. Trimming took 0 bases from V and 8 from J; bases not matched to a gene: 14. The germline CDR1 and CDR2 sequences are SGHRS and YFSETQ. The CDR3 extends over 18 amino acids.

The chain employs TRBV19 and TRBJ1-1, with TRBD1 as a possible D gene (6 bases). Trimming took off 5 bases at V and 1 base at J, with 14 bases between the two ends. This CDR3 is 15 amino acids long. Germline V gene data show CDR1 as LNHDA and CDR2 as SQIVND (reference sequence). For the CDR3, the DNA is TGTGCCAGTAGTGATCAGGGACACCAGAACACTGAAGCTTTCTTT. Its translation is CASSDQGHQNTEAFF.

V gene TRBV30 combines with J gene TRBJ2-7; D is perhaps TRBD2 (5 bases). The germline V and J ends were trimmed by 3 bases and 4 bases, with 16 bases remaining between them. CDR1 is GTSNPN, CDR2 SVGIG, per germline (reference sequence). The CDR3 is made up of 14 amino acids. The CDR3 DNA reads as TGTGCCTGGAGCCACTCGGGGAAGGGTTACGAGCAGTACGTC. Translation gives CAWSHSGKGYEQYV.

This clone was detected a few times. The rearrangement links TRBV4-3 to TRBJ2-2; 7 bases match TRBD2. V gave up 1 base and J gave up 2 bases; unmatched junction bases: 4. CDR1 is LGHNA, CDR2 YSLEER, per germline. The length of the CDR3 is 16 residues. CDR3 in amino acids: CASSQAPSGNTGELFF. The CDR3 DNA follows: TGCGCCAGCAGCCAAGCACCTAGCGGAAACACCGGGGAGCTGTTTTTT.

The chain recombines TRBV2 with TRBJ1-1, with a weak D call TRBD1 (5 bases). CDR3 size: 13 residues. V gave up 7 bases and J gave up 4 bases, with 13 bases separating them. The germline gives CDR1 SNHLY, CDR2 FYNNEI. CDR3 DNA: TGTGCCAGCACCTCCCAGGGAGGCACTGAAGCTTTCTTT. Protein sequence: CASTSQGGTEAFF.

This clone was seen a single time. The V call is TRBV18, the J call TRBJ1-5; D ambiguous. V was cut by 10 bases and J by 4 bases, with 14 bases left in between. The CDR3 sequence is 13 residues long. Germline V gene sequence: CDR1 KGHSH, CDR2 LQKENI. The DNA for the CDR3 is TGTGCCACCACCGGACTCCCTAATCAGCCCCAGCATTTT. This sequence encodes CATTGLPNQPQHF.

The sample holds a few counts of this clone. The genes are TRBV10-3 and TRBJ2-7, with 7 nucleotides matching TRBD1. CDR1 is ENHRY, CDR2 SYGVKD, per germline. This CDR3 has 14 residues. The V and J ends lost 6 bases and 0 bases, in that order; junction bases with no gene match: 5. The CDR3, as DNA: TGTGCCATCAGATTAGACAGGGCCTCCTACGAGCAGTACTTC. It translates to CAIRLDRASYEQYF.

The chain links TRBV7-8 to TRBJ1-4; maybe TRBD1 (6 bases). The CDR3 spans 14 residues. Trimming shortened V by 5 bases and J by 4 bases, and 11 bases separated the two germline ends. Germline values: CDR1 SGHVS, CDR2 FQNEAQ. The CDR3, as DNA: TGTGCCAGCAGCCTTGGACAGATTAATGAAAAACTGTTTTTT. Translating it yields CASSLGQINEKLFF.

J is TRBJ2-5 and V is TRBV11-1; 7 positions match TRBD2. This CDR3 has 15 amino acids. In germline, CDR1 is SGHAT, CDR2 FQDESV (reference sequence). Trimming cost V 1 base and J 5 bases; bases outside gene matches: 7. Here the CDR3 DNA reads TGTGCCAGCAGCTTAGTCTCAGCGGGAAGGGAGACCCAGTACTTC. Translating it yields CASSLVSAGRETQYF.

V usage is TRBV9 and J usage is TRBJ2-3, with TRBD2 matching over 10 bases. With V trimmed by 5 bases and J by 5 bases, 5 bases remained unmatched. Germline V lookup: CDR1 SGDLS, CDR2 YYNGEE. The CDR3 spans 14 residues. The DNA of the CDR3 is TGTGCCAGCAGTCAAGCGGGAGGGCGAGATACGCAGTATTTT. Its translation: CASSQAGGRDTQYF.

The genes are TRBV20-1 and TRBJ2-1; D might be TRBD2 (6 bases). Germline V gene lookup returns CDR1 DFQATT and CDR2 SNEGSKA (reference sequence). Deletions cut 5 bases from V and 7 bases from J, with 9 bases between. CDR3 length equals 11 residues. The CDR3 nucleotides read TGCAGTGCTGCTAGCGAGAATGAGCAGTTCTTC. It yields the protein CSAASENEQFF.

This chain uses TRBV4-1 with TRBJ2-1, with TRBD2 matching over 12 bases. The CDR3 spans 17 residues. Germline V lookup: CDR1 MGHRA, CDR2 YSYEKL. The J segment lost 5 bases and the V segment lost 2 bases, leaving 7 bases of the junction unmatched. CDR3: CASSQPLASGRDNEQFF. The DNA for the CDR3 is TGCGCCAGCAGCCAACCCTTGGCTAGCGGGAGGGACAATGAGCAGTTCTTC.

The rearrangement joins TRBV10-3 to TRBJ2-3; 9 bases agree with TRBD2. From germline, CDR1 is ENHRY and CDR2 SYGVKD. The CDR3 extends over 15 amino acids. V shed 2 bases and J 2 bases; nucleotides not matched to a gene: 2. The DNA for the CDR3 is TGTGCCATCAGTGAGCGACTAGCGGTCACAGATACGCAGTATTTT. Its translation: CAISERLAVTDTQYF.

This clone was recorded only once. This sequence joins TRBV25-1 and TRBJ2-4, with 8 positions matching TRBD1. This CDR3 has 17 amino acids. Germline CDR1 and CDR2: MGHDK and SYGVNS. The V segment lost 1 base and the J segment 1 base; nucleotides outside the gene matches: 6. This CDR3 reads CASSESDRDGAKNIQYF. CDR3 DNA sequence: TGTGCCAGCAGTGAATCGGACAGGGATGGGGCCAAAAACATTCAGTACTTC.

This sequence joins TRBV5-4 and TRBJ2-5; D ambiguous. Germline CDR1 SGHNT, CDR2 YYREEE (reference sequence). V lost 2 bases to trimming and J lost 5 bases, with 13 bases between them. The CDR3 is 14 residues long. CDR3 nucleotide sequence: TGTGCCAGCAGCTTAGAGGTTCTCGGGGAGACCCAGTACTTC. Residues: CASSLEVLGETQYF.

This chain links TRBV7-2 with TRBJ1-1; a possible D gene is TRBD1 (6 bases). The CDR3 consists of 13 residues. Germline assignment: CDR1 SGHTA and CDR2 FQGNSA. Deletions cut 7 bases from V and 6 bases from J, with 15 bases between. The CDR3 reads CASTSTGIAEAFF. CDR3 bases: TGTGCCAGCACCTCGACAGGCATCGCTGAAGCTTTCTTT.

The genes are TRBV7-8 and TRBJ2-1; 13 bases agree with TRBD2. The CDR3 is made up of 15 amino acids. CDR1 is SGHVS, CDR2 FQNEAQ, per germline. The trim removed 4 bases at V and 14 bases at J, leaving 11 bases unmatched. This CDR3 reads CASSSAGTSGTPEFF. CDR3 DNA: TGTGCCAGCAGCTCGGCGGGGACTAGCGGGACTCCGGAGTTCTTC.

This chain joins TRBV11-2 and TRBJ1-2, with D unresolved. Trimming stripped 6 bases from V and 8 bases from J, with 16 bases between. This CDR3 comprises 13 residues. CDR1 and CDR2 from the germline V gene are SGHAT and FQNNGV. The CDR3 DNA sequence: TGTGCCAGCAGGAACCTTGGAGGGTGGGGCTACACCTTC. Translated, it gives CASRNLGGWGYTF.